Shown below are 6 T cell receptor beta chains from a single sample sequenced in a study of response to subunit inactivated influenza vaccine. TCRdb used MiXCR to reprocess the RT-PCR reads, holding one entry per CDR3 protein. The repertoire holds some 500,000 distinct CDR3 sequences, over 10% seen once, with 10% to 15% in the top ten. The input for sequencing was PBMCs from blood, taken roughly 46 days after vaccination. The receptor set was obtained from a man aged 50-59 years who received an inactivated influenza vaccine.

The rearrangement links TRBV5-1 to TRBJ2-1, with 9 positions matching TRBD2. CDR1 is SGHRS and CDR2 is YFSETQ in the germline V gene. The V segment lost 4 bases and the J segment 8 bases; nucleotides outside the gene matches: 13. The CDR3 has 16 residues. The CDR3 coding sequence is TGCGCCAGCAGCCCCCCGTCGCGGGAGGGGGTCGATGAGCAGTTCTTC. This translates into CASSPPSREGVDEQFF.

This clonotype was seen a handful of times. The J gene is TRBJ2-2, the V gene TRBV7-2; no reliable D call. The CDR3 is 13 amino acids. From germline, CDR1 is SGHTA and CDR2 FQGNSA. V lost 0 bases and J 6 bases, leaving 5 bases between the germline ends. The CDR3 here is CASSLALAGELFF. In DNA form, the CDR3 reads TGTGCCAGCAGCTTAGCGCTGGCCGGGGAGCTGTTTTTT.

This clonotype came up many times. CDR3 DNA: TGTGCCAGCAGTGAACATAGGGGAGGCAAAAACATTCAGTACTTC. Translation: CASSEHRGGKNIQYF. The genes are TRBV25-1 and TRBJ2-4; D might be TRBD2 (6 bases). The CDR3 consists of 15 residues. V lost 2 bases, J lost 3 bases, and 11 bases lay in between. Germline values: CDR1 MGHDK, CDR2 SYGVNS.

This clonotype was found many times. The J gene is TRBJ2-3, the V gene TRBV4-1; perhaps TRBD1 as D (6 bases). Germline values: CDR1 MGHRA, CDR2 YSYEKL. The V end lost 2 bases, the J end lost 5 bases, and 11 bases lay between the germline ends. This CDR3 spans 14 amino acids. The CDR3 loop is CASSQLQGQDTQYF. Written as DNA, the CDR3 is TGCGCCAGCAGCCAACTTCAGGGGCAAGATACGCAGTATTTT.

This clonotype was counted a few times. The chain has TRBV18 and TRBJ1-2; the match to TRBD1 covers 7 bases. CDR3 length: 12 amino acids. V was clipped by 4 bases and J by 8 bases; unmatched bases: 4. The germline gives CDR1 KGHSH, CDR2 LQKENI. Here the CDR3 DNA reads TGTGCCAGCTCACGACAGGGTGCCGGCTACACCTTC. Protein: CASSRQGAGYTF. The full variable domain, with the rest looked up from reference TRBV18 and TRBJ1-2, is NAGVMQNPRHLVRRRGQEARLRCSPMKGHSHVYWYRQLPEEGLKFMVYLQKENIIDESGMPKERFSAEFPKEGPSILRIQQVVRGDSAAYFCASSRQGAGYTFGSGTRLTVV.

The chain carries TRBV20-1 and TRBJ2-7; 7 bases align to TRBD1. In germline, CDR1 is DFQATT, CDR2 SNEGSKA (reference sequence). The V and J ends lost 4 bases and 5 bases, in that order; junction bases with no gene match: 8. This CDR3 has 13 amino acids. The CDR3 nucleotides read TGCAGTGCTATCCGACAGGGTAGCCACGAGCAGTACTTC. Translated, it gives CSAIRQGSHEQYF.